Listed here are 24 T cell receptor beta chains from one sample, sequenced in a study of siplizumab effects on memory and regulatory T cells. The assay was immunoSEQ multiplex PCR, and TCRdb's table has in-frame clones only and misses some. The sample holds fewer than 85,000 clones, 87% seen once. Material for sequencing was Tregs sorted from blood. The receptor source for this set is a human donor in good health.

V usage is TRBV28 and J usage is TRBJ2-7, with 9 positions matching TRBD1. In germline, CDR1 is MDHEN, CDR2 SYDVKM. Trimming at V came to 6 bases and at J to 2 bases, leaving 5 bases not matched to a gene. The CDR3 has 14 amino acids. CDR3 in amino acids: CASRSGTGPYEQYF. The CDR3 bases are TGTGCCAGCAGGTCCGGGACAGGGCCCTACGAGCAGTACTTC.

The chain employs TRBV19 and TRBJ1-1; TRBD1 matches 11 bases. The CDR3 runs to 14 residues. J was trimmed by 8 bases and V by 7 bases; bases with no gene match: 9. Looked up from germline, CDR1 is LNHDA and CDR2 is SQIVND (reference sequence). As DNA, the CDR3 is TGTGCCAGTACCGGGGGGACAGGGGGAAGAGAAGCTTTCTTT. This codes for CASTGGTGGREAFF.

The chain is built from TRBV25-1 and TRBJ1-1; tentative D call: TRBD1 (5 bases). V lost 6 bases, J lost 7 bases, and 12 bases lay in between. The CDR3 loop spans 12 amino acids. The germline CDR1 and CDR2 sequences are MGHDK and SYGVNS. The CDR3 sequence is CASRGAVIEAFF. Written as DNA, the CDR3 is TGTGCCAGCAGAGGGGCCGTCATTGAAGCTTTCTTT.

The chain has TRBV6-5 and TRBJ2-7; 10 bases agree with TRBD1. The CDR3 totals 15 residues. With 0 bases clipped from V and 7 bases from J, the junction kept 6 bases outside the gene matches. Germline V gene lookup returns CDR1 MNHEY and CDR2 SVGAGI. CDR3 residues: CASSYSGTGVGEQYF. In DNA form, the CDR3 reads TGTGCCAGCAGTTACTCCGGGACAGGGGTTGGGGAGCAGTACTTC.

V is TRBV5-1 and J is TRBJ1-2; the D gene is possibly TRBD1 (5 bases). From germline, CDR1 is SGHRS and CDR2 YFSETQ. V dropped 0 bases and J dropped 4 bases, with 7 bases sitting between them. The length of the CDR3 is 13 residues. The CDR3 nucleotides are TGCGCCAGCAGCTTGGCAGGGAGCTATGGCTACACCTTC. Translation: CASSLAGSYGYTF.

CDR3 coding DNA: TGTGCCAGTAGCCAAGGCCAGGGGGTCTACGAGCAGTACTTC. Residues: CASSQGQGVYEQYF. The rearrangement uses TRBV19 and TRBJ2-7, with 7 bases matching TRBD1. Germline CDR1 is LNHDA and CDR2 is SQIVND (reference sequence). The CDR3 length is 14 residues. With V trimmed by 6 bases and J by 3 bases, 8 bases remained unmatched. The whole variable domain, remainder taken from reference TRBV19 and TRBJ2-7, is DGGITQSPKYLFRKEGQNVTLSCEQNLNHDAMYWYRQDPGQGLRLIYYSQIVNDFQKGDIAEGYSVSREKKESFPLTVTSAQKNPTAFYLCASSQGQGVYEQYFGPGTRLTVT.

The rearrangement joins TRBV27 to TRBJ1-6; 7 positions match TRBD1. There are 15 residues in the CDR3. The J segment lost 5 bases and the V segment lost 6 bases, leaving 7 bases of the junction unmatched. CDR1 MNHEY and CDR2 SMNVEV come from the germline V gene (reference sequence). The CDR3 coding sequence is TGTGCCAGCAGATGGTGGGACAGCGATAATTCACCCCTCCACTTT. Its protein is CASRWWDSDNSPLHF.

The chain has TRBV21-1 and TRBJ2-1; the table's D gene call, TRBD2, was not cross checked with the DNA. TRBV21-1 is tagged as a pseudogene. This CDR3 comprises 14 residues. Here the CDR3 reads CASSKALWPREQFF. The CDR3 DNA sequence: TGTGCCAGCAGCAAAGCGCTGTGGCCGCGGGAGCAGTTCTTC.

The CDR3, as DNA: TGCGCCAGCAGAGGAGTGGGCACCGGGGAGCTGTTTTTT. It codes for CASRGVGTGELFF. The J gene is TRBJ2-2, the V gene TRBV5-1, with D uncertain. Germline V lookup: CDR1 SGHRS, CDR2 YFSETQ. This CDR3 comprises 13 residues. Deletions cut 5 bases from V and 4 bases from J, with 9 bases between.

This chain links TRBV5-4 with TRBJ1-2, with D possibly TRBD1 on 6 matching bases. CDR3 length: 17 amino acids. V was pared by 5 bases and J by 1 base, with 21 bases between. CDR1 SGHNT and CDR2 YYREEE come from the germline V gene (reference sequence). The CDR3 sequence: CASSPGTRSLLNYGYTF. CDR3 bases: TGTGCCAGCAGTCCCGGGACACGGTCCCTACTTAACTATGGCTACACCTTC.

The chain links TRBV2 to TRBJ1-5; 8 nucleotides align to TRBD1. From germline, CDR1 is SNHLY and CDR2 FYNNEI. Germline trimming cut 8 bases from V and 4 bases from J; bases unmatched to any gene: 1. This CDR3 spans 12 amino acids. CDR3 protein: CASGDRNQPQHF. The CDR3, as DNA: TGTGCCAGCGGGGACAGGAATCAGCCCCAGCATTTT.

CDR3 DNA sequence: TGCGCCAGCAGCTTGGGGCACATCCAAGAGACCCAGTACTTC. This gives the protein CASSLGHIQETQYF. V is TRBV5-1 and J is TRBJ2-5; D call uncertain. Per the germline V gene, CDR1 is SGHRS and CDR2 is YFSETQ. The CDR3 has 14 amino acids. The ends were cut back, 0 bases at V and 1 base at J, with 7 bases in the middle.

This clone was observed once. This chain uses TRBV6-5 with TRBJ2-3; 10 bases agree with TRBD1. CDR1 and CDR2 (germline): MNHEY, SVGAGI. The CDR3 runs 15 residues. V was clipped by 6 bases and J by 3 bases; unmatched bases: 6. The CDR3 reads CASRTTGGWTDTQYF. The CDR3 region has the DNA TGTGCCAGCAGGACGACAGGGGGCTGGACAGATACGCAGTATTTT.

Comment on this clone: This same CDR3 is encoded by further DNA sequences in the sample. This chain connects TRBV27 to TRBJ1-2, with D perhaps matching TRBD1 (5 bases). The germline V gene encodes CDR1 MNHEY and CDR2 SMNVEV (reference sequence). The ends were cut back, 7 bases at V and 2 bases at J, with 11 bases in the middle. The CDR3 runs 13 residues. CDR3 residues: CASKAGTNYGYTF. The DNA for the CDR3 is TGTGCCAGCAAGGCCGGGACGAACTATGGCTACACCTTC.

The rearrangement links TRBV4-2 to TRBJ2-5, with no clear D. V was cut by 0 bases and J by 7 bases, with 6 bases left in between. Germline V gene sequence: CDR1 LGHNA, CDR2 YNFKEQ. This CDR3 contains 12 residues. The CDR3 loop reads CASSQDSGTQYF. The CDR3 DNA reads TGTGCCAGCAGCCAAGATTCCGGGACCCAGTACTTC.

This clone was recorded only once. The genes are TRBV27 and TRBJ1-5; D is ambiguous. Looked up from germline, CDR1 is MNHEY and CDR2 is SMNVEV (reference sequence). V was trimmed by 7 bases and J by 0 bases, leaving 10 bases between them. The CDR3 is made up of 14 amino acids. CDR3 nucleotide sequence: TGTGCCAGCACATTGGAGGATAGCAATCAGCCCCAGCATTTT. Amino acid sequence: CASTLEDSNQPQHF.

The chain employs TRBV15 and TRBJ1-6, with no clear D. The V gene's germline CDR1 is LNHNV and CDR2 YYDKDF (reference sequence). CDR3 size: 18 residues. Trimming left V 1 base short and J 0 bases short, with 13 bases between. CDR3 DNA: TGTGCCACCAGCAGAGTGTTTGAGGATGACTCCTATAATTCACCCCTCCACTTT. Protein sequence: CATSRVFEDDSYNSPLHF.

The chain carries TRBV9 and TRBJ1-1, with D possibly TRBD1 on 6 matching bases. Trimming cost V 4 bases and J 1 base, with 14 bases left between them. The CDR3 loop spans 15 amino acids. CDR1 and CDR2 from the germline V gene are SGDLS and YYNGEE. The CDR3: CASSPTGWGNTEAFF. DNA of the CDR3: TGTGCCAGCAGCCCCACAGGGTGGGGGAACACTGAAGCTTTCTTT.

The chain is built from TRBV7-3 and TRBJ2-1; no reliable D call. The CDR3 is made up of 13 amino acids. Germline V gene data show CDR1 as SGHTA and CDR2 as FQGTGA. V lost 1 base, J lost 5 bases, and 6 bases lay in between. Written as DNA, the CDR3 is TGTGCCAGCAGCTTAAGCAGAGACAATGAGCAGTTCTTC. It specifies CASSLSRDNEQFF. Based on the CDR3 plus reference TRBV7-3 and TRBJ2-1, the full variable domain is GAGVSQTPSNKVTEKGKYVELRCDPISGHTALYWYRQSLGQGPEFLIYFQGTGAADDSGLPNDRFFAVRPEGSVSTLKIQRTERGDSAVYLCASSLSRDNEQFFGPGTRLTVL.

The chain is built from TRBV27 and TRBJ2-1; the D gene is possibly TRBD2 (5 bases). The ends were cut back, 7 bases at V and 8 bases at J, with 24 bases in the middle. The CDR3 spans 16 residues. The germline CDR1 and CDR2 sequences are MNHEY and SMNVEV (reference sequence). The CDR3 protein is CASTSRWTGLFHEQFF. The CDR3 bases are TGTGCCAGCACTTCAAGGTGGACCGGACTTTTTCATGAGCAGTTCTTC.

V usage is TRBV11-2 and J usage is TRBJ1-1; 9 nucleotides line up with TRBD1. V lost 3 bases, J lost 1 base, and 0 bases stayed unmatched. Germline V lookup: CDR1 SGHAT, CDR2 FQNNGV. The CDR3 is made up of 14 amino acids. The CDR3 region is CASSLDRGNTEAFF. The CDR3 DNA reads TGTGCCAGCAGCTTGGACAGGGGGAACACTGAAGCTTTCTTT.

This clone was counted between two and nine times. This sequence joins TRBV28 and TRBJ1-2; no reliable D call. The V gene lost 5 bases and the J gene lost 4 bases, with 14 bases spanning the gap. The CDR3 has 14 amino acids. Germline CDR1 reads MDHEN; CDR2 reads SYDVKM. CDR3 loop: CASSPGSVGYGYTF. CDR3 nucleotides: TGTGCCAGCAGTCCGGGGAGTGTGGGCTATGGCTACACCTTC.

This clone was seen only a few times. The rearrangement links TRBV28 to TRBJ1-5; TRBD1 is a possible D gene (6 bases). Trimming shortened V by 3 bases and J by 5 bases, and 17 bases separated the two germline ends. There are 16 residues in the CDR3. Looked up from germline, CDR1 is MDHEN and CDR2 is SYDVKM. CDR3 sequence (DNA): TGTGCCAGCAGTTTTGTGGGGGGGCAACTGGATCAGCCCCAGCATTTT. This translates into CASSFVGGQLDQPQHF.

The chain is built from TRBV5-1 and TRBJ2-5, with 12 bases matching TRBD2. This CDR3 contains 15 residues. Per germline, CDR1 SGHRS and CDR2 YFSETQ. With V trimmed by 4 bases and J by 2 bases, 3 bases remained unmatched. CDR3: CASSPGLAGQETQYF. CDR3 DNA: TGCGCCAGCAGCCCGGGACTAGCGGGTCAAGAGACCCAGTACTTC.